This entry lists 20 T cell receptor beta chains sequenced from one sample in a study of T cells in Graves' hyperthyroidism and ophthalmopathy. RNA transcripts were the template for amplifying TCR beta CDR3 regions. The primer set for the first-round RT-PCR of the TCR CDR3 was HTBI. TCRdb itself ran the multiplex PCR reads through MiXCR, one entry per CDR3 protein. The sample shows under 600,000 distinct CDR3 sequences, 15% to 20% of them seen only once. What was sequenced was blood. These receptors all stem from a woman between 35 and 50 years old with Graves' ophthalmopathy.

At least ten counts were recorded for this clonotype. The chain carries TRBV3-1 and TRBJ2-5; no clear D gene. Germline lookup yields CDR1 LGHDT and CDR2 YNNKEL (reference sequence). V dropped 3 bases and J dropped 4 bases, with 12 bases sitting between them. The CDR3 runs to 14 residues. CDR3 nucleotides: TGTGCCAGCAGCCAGTTCCGTTCGTCAGAGACCCAGTACTTC. Its protein is CASSQFRSSETQYF.

The rearrangement uses TRBV27 and TRBJ1-5; D is possibly TRBD1 (5 bases). Germline CDR1 and CDR2: MNHEY and SMNVEV (reference sequence). This CDR3 comprises 14 residues. V was shortened by 4 bases and J by 2 bases, with 9 bases between the two germline ends. As DNA, the CDR3 is TGTGCCAGCAGTTATGGGGGTGGCAATCAGCCCCAGCATTTT. It specifies CASSYGGGNQPQHF.

This clonotype was recorded only once. J is TRBJ1-3 and V is TRBV11-2, with 10 bases identical to TRBD1. This CDR3 is built from 18 residues. CDR1 and CDR2 from the germline V gene are SGHAT and FQNNGV. Trimming removed 1 base from V and 4 bases from J; junction bases left unmatched: 10. CDR3 sequence reads: CASSLGDRGIHSGNTIYF. CDR3 nucleotides: TGTGCCAGCAGCTTAGGGGACAGGGGAATACACTCGGGAAACACCATATATTTT.

This clonotype has at least ten counts. The chain carries TRBV4-1 and TRBJ2-7; possibly TRBD1 for D (6 bases). Germline-derived CDR1 and CDR2 are MGHRA and YSYEKL. The CDR3 loop spans 14 amino acids. Trimming removed 2 bases from V and 5 bases from J, with 13 bases in between. CDR3: CASSQLGTQNEQYF. CDR3 nucleotides: TGCGCCAGCAGCCAATTAGGGACACAGAACGAGCAGTACTTC.

This clonotype was observed a handful of times. The rearrangement links TRBV7-6 to TRBJ2-1; D ambiguous. With 0 bases removed from V and 9 bases from J, the gap between germline ends came to 9 bases. Germline-derived CDR1 and CDR2 are SGHVS and FNYEAQ. The CDR3 length is 13 residues. CDR3 amino acids: CASSLAFSGEQFF. DNA for the CDR3: TGTGCCAGCAGCTTAGCCTTTTCGGGTGAGCAGTTCTTC.

This clonotype was seen only a few times. V usage is TRBV30 and J usage is TRBJ1-1; D is undetermined. Trimming removed 4 bases from V and 2 bases from J, with 17 bases in between. The CDR3 totals 15 residues. CDR1 is GTSNPN, CDR2 SVGIG, per germline (reference sequence). CDR3 loop: CAWTPYTLDNTEAFF. CDR3 DNA: TGTGCCTGGACCCCCTATACACTGGACAACACTGAAGCTTTCTTT. Full variable domain (missing parts from reference TRBV30 and TRBJ1-1): SQTIHQWPATLVQPVGSPLSLECTVEGTSNPNLYWYRQAAGRGLQLLFYSVGIGQISSEVPQNLSASRPQDRQFILSSKKLLLSDSGFYLCAWTPYTLDNTEAFFGQGTRLTVV.

This clonotype was counted at least ten times. This chain links TRBV7-8 with TRBJ2-2; maybe TRBD2 (6 bases). V shed 1 base and J shed 0 bases, with 24 bases lying between them. Germline values: CDR1 SGHVS, CDR2 FQNEAQ. CDR3 length: 21 amino acids. In DNA form, the CDR3 reads TGTGCCAGCAGCTTAGTGTGGGGGACTCAGGGATGGGCCGCGAACACCGGGGAGCTGTTTTTT. Translation: CASSLVWGTQGWAANTGELFF.

This clonotype was counted at least ten times. V is TRBV3-1 and J is TRBJ2-7; 10 bases line up with TRBD1. The CDR3 loop spans 13 amino acids. Trimming cost V 4 bases and J 10 bases; bases outside gene matches: 7. Germline V gives CDR1 LGHDT, CDR2 YNNKEL (reference sequence). The CDR3 sequence: CASSRGQGKEQYF. CDR3 bases: TGTGCCAGCAGCCGGGGACAGGGGAAGGAACAGTACTTC.

At least ten counts were recorded for this clonotype. The gene calls are TRBV20-1 and TRBJ2-2, with D possibly being TRBD1 (5 bases). CDR1 is DFQATT and CDR2 is SNEGSKA in the germline V gene (reference sequence). The length of the CDR3 is 16 residues. The V end was cut by 0 bases, the J end by 0 bases, with 11 bases between. The CDR3 reads CSARDVGASNTGELFF. DNA for the CDR3: TGCAGTGCTAGAGATGTAGGGGCGTCGAACACCGGGGAGCTGTTTTTT.

This clonotype was detected once. V gene TRBV28 combines with J gene TRBJ2-3; 14 positions match TRBD2. Looked up from germline, CDR1 is MDHEN and CDR2 is SYDVKM. CDR3 length: 20 amino acids. The J segment lost 6 bases and the V segment lost 1 base, leaving 15 bases of the junction unmatched. The CDR3 is CASSLFYYAGLAGDRDTQYF. In nucleotides, the CDR3 is TGTGCCAGCAGTTTATTTTACTATGCGGGACTAGCGGGGGACCGGGATACGCAGTATTTT.

Regarding this clonotype: It may be a read error: a sequence one base away is much more abundant. Lacking the conserved final phenylalanine or tryptophan, this CDR3 likely reflects a read error. The chain is built from TRBV7-9 and TRBJ2-7, with TRBD2 identical over 10 bases. CDR1 and CDR2 (germline): SEHNR, FQNEAQ (reference sequence). This CDR3 has 16 amino acids. Losses at the gene ends were 2 bases for V and 6 bases for J; bases not matched to a gene: 10. The CDR3, as DNA: TGTGCCAGCAGCTTACGGAGGACTAGCGGACCTTCCGAGCAGTACCTC. The encoded protein is CASSLRRTSGPSEQYL.

This clonotype was seen repeatedly, ten times or more. The V gene is TRBV9, the J gene TRBJ2-1; 7 nucleotides align to TRBD2. Germline V lookup: CDR1 SGDLS, CDR2 YYNGEE. V lost 4 bases and J lost 2; bases outside the gene matches: 9. CDR3 size: 16 residues. CDR3 sequence reads: CASSPTSENTYNEQFF. Here the CDR3 DNA reads TGTGCCAGCAGCCCTACTAGCGAGAACACCTACAATGAGCAGTTCTTC.

The table lists this clonotype with many counts. The chain couples TRBV18 to TRBJ1-4, with D uncertain. This CDR3 has 15 residues. The ends were cut back, 5 bases at V and 2 bases at J, with 12 bases in the middle. CDR1 is KGHSH, CDR2 LQKENI, per germline. The chain's CDR3 is CASSDQYGTNEKLFF. DNA for the CDR3: TGTGCCAGCTCAGACCAGTACGGGACTAATGAAAAACTGTTTTTT.

This clonotype was seen more than once but under ten times. This chain links TRBV7-3 with TRBJ1-5; perhaps TRBD1 as D (5 bases). Germline CDR1 and CDR2: SGHTA and FQGTGA. CDR3 length: 18 amino acids. V dropped 2 bases and J dropped 2 bases, with 19 bases sitting between them. CDR3 DNA: TGTGCCAGCAGCTTACGGACATTGGATCCGTTTGGCAATCAGCCCCAGCATTTT. Translation: CASSLRTLDPFGNQPQHF.

The chain couples TRBV27 to TRBJ2-1; D is uncertain. Germline V gene sequence: CDR1 MNHEY, CDR2 SMNVEV (reference sequence). V was clipped by 3 bases and J by 4 bases, with 7 bases between them. CDR3 length: 13 amino acids. The CDR3 here is CASSLPGYNEQFF. The DNA for the CDR3 is TGTGCCAGCAGTTTGCCTGGGTACAATGAGCAGTTCTTC.

The chain joins TRBV10-3 to TRBJ2-3; TRBD1 aligns across 8 bases. This CDR3 has 15 amino acids. The germline gives CDR1 ENHRY, CDR2 SYGVKD. After removal of 4 bases from V and 1 base from J, the junction contained 4 bases not matched to a gene. This CDR3 reads CAISGQQGGTDTQYF. The DNA for the CDR3 is TGTGCCATCAGTGGGCAACAGGGGGGCACAGATACGCAGTATTTT.

Remarks on this clonotype: One end of the junction is discordant with germline, which a read error may explain. The rearrangement uses TRBV20-1 and TRBJ2-1; 11 positions match TRBD2. The CDR3 is 18 residues long. CDR1 DFQATT and CDR2 SNEGSKA come from the germline V gene (reference sequence). The CDR3 DNA is TGCGGTGCTACCCTTCTAGCGGGGGGACTAAGCTCCTACAATGAGCAGTTCTTC. Translated, it gives CGATLLAGGLSSYNEQFF.

This clonotype was recorded many times. The genes are TRBV3-1 and TRBJ1-1, with unresolved D. Germline V lookup: CDR1 LGHDT, CDR2 YNNKEL (reference sequence). V lost 0 bases to trimming and J lost 2 bases, with 13 bases between them. This CDR3 spans 16 amino acids. DNA of the CDR3: TGTGCCAGCAGCCAAGATGAGCGACGGGGTAACACTGAAGCTTTCTTT. As protein: CASSQDERRGNTEAFF.

This clonotype was observed at least ten times. V usage is TRBV27 and J usage is TRBJ2-3, with TRBD2 matching over 9 bases. Germline CDR1 MNHEY, CDR2 SMNVEV (reference sequence). The CDR3 is 15 amino acids. The J segment lost 1 base and the V segment lost 5 bases, leaving 4 bases of the junction unmatched. In nucleotides, the CDR3 is TGTGCCAGCAGTCCCTTAGCGGGAGGCACAGATACGCAGTATTTT. It specifies CASSPLAGGTDTQYF.

This clonotype came up many times. V is TRBV20-1 and J is TRBJ2-5; D call uncertain. V was clipped by 8 bases and J by 3 bases, with 7 bases between them. This CDR3 is built from 10 residues. The germline V gene has CDR1 DFQATT and CDR2 SNEGSKA (reference sequence). This chain's CDR3 is CSMRKETQYF. DNA of the CDR3: TGCAGTATGAGGAAAGAGACCCAGTACTTC.